Sequencing of this T cell receptor beta chain was carried out in a study of T cells in localized non-small cell lung cancer. Note on this clone: Its specificity is unknown.

V trimming: 5 bases; J trimming: 2 bases; junction bases outside the gene matches: 7. The CDR3 spans 16 residues. Germline V gene data show CDR1 as SGHNT and CDR2 as YENEEA. Produced via immunoSEQ multiplex PCR; TCRdb's table is partial and in-frame only. The table has roughly 1,500 clones, just under 25% seen once. Two independent pathologists confirmed no atypia in lung taken at least 2 cm from tumor. Whole-study findings and limits: Density of T cells in blood, when higher, went with longer overall survival. For the top 100 tumor clones, a median about 50 also appeared in adjacent lung. Uninvolved nearby lung showed the greatest T cell clonality, exceeding that found in tumor.

V usage is TRBV11-3 and J usage is TRBJ2-5; TRBD1 agrees at 11 bases. The origin of this receptor is a male donor aged 60 or over with stage I lung adenocarcinoma. Material: normal lung tissue next to the tumor, obtained before any cancer treatment. The CDR3 region is CASSQGTGGDQETQYF. CDR3 nucleotides: TGTGCCAGCAGCCAAGGGACAGGGGGTGATCAAGAGACCCAGTACTTC.